This is a list of T cell receptor beta chains from one sample in a study of T-cell reconstitution after alpha-beta-depleted transplantation in children. TCRdb redid the calling of the PCR reads with MiXCR, one entry per CDR3 protein. The sample holds about 200,000 distinct CDR3 sequences, roughly 9.1% seen once. The material was PBMCs, mostly from graft donor cells, obtained 360 days after TCRalphabeta/CD19-depleted stem cell transplant. All receptors derive from a male patient under 10 years old who had a stem cell transplant for acute myeloid leukemia, so the T cells may come from the graft donor. Both conserved end residues are part of each CDR3. The D gene is left open where the match is weak. Where a row states a size, it is once, few, many or the class of an expanded clone; other rows omit it.

CDR3	size	D	V	J
CASSIPASGHNEQFF	few	TRBD2	TRBV9	TRBJ2-1
CASSVAENEKLFF	few	NA	TRBV5-1	TRBJ1-4
CASSPTGGTINEQFF	few	TRBD1	TRBV7-3	TRBJ2-1
CASSLDGRASGAGETQYF	few	TRBD2	TRBV7-8	TRBJ2-5
CASSQEPLAKNIQYF	NA	NA	TRBV4-2	TRBJ2-4
CASSHLGQSGANVLTF	few	TRBD1	TRBV4-1	TRBJ2-6
CASSYDGPNEKLFF	NA	NA	TRBV6-5	TRBJ1-4
CSASREGPGGGEQFF	few	TRBD2	TRBV20-1	TRBJ2-1
CATGTTDTQYF	NA	NA	TRBV10-3	TRBJ2-3
CSANKDGGEAFF	few	NA	TRBV20-1	TRBJ1-1
CATSSPPALNYGYTF	few	NA	TRBV15	TRBJ1-2
CASSLENTGELFF	many	NA	TRBV12-3/TRBV12-4	TRBJ2-2
CASSLVGNYGYTF	few	NA	TRBV5-1	TRBJ1-2
CASSLAARDYGYTF	NA	NA	TRBV5-1	TRBJ1-2
CASSLGGLAFTGELFF	NA	TRBD2	TRBV7-3	TRBJ2-2
CASSQVLRQPQHF	many	NA	TRBV4-1	TRBJ1-5
CASSVEGSPTDTQYF	few	NA	TRBV9	TRBJ2-3
CASSQSGGRTYEQYF	many	TRBD2	TRBV4-3	TRBJ2-7
CSARDPGRTEAFF	few	NA	TRBV20-1	TRBJ1-1
CASSPTYTGELFF	many	NA	TRBV7-3	TRBJ2-2
CASSSRRGTAGNTIYF	NA	NA	TRBV7-2	TRBJ1-3
CASSEGLAVSYNEQFF	few	TRBD2	TRBV5-5	TRBJ2-1
CASSLEGQPPYEQYF	few	TRBD1	TRBV12-3/TRBV12-4	TRBJ2-7
CARFTDTQYF	few	NA	TRBV27	TRBJ2-3
CASSFTASYEQYF	few	NA	TRBV12-3/TRBV12-4	TRBJ2-7
CASSLGAILPHYEQYF	few	NA	TRBV5-1	TRBJ2-7
CSVKLTRSFIYF	NA	NA	TRBV29-1	TRBJ2-3
CASRGSQGTGELFF	many	TRBD1	TRBV12-3/TRBV12-4	TRBJ2-2
CASSQRQTLQETQYF	NA	NA	TRBV4-3	TRBJ2-5
CASSRAYSNPEAFF	few	NA	TRBV12-3/TRBV12-4	TRBJ1-1
CSFKAPGVSKDTQYF	few	NA	TRBV29-1	TRBJ2-3
CASGFPSGGNTGELFF	many	TRBD2	TRBV9	TRBJ2-2
CASSFDASSYNEQFF	few	NA	TRBV5-6	TRBJ2-1
CSTNLYSYNEQFF	many	NA	TRBV20-1	TRBJ2-1
CASSDLTKTRF	many	NA	TRBV2	TRBJ2-7